A selection of T cell receptor beta chains follows, all from one sample in a study of blood T cells in healthy people across ages. TCRdb re-called the 5' RACE reads through MiXCR, storing one row per CDR3 protein. The sample shows some 1.1 million distinct CDR3 sequences, less than 45% of them seen only once. Material: blood. These receptors were collected from a man between 18 and 29 years old in good health. The CDR3 runs from the conserved cysteine through the conserved F or W. Fields, in order: D gene, V gene, J gene, clone size, CDR3 DNA, CDR3 protein. The D gene is left open where the match is weak. Clone size is shown for a subset of rows, as once, few, many or a class of expanded clone.

>-|TRBV20-1|TRBJ1-2|-
TGCAGTGCTGCCCTGGGCAGTGGGGCTAACTATGGCTACACCTTC
CSAALGSGANYGYTF
>-|TRBV6-6|TRBJ2-4|-
TGTGCCAGCAGTTACCCGGGACTCCAACCCAACATTCAGTACTTC
CASSYPGLQPNIQYF
>-|TRBV5-4|TRBJ1-2|few
TGTGCCAGCAGCTTTGACAGTTCTCCTTTCTATGGCTACACCTTC
CASSFDSSPFYGYTF
>-|TRBV3-1|TRBJ1-1|-
TGTGCCAGCACCATAAGCCCGGGGAGGAGGAACACTGAAGCTTTCTTT
CASTISPGRRNTEAFF
>-|TRBV28|TRBJ2-7|-
TGTGCCAGCAGTTCCCCGGCCTCCTACGAGCAGTACTTC
CASSSPASYEQYF
>TRBD2|TRBV9|TRBJ2-5|many
TGTGCCAGCAGCGCAGGGACTAGCGGGGACCAAGAGACCCAGTACTTC
CASSAGTSGDQETQYF
>-|TRBV20-1|TRBJ2-6|-
TGCAGTGCTAGAGATGGGGCATACTCTGGGGCCAACGTCCTGACTTTC
CSARDGAYSGANVLTF
>TRBD2|TRBV3-1|TRBJ2-5|-
TGTGCCAGCAGCCAAACTAGCGGGGGGGCAGAGACCCAGTACTTC
CASSQTSGGAETQYF
>-|TRBV20-1|TRBJ2-5|-
TGCAGTGCGACCGACGGTTGGTACCAAGAGACCCAGTACTTC
CSATDGWYQETQYF
>-|TRBV2|TRBJ1-1|-
TGTGCCAGCAGTGGTGGCAGGGGATGGGACACTGAAGCTTTCTTT
CASSGGRGWDTEAFF
>TRBD2|TRBV4-1|TRBJ2-7|-
TGCGCCAGCAGCCTTGAGGCTAGCGGGAATGAGCAGTACTTC
CASSLEASGNEQYF
>TRBD1|TRBV4-2|TRBJ1-5|few
TGTGCCAGCAGCCAAGATCTAGGGACAGACCTCAATCAGCCCCAGCATTTT
CASSQDLGTDLNQPQHF
>-|TRBV12-3/TRBV12-4|TRBJ1-1|-
TGTGCCAGCACCCCTGGGGGTGTGAACACTGAAGCTTTCTTT
CASTPGGVNTEAFF
>-|TRBV5-1|TRBJ2-2|-
TGCGCCAGCAGCCCGACCCCTAACTGGGACACCGGGGAGCTGTTTTTT
CASSPTPNWDTGELFF
>TRBD2|TRBV7-8|TRBJ2-3|-
TGTGCCAGCGGCCTCCCGGGGGGTACACAGTATTTT
CASGLPGGTQYF
>-|TRBV6-2/TRBV6-3|TRBJ2-3|-
TGTGCCAGCAGCCACAGGTACCCCACAGATACGCAGTATTTT
CASSHRYPTDTQYF
>-|TRBV7-2|TRBJ1-1|-
TGTGCCAGCAGCACTCACAGGGTTGATACTGAAGCTTTCTTT
CASSTHRVDTEAFF
>-|TRBV7-2|TRBJ2-1|once
TGTGCCAACAGCTTAGGTGGACTTCTACTGGGGAATGAGCAGTTCTTC
CANSLGGLLLGNEQFF
>TRBD1|TRBV6-5|TRBJ2-3|-
TGTGCCAGCAGTTACTCTTTGACAGGGACGTTCGATACGCAGTATTTT
CASSYSLTGTFDTQYF
>-|TRBV12-3/TRBV12-4|TRBJ1-5|-
TGTGCCAGCAGCCCCGGGCGACTAGGTCCTAGCAATCAGCCCCAGCATTTT
CASSPGRLGPSNQPQHF
>-|TRBV12-3/TRBV12-4|TRBJ2-7|many
TGTGCCAGCAGTATTACAGGGACCTCAACCTACGAGCAGTACTTC
CASSITGTSTYEQYF
>-|TRBV20-1|TRBJ1-2|-
TGCAGTGCTTTAGGCAGCGCCGCTAACTATGGCTACACCTTC
CSALGSAANYGYTF
>TRBD1|TRBV6-1|TRBJ1-1|-
TGTGCCGGCAGTCTACAGGGGGCAAACACTGAAGCTTTCTTT
CAGSLQGANTEAFF
>TRBD2|TRBV10-3|TRBJ2-7|few
TGTGCCATCAGTGTCGAGGTTAGCGGGAACTACGAGCAGTACTTC
CAISVEVSGNYEQYF
>TRBD1|TRBV28|TRBJ1-1|once
TGTGCCAGCAGTCCCAGCACAGGGGGCATGAGCACTGAAGCTTTCTTT
CASSPSTGGMSTEAFF
>-|TRBV6-4|TRBJ2-7|-
TGTGCCAGCATTCTGGCCGGCGAGCAGTACTTC
CASILAGEQYF
>-|TRBV7-9|TRBJ2-1|few
TGTGCCAGCAGCTTAGGTGTTATCGGTGACGAAGAGCAGTTCTTC
CASSLGVIGDEEQFF
>-|TRBV2|TRBJ2-5|-
TGTGCCAGCAGACAGGGTTCGGTCGATGAGCAGTACTTC
CASRQGSVDEQYF
>-|TRBV20-1|TRBJ1-1|few
TGCAGTGCTACCGTCGGAGTCGAAGCTTTCTTT
CSATVGVEAFF
>-|TRBV6-5|TRBJ2-2|-
TGTGCCAGCAGTCCGTCCGAGGGGGAGCTGTTTTTT
CASSPSEGELFF
>-|TRBV29-1|TRBJ2-3|-
TGCAGTCTGAGGTCAGGGGAAGGAATAGATACGCAGTATTTT
CSLRSGEGIDTQYF
>TRBD2|TRBV7-3|TRBJ2-1|few
TGTGCCAGCAGCTTTAACGGGGGGGCCGAGGGTATCAATGAGCAGTTCTTC
CASSFNGGAEGINEQFF
>TRBD2|TRBV20-1|TRBJ2-5|many
TGCAGTGCTAGACCGGTGCGGGGGGATCAAGAGACCCAGTACTTC
CSARPVRGDQETQYF
>-|TRBV2|TRBJ1-2|-
TGTGCCAGCATACGGGGCACCTATGGCTACACCTTC
CASIRGTYGYTF
>TRBD1|TRBV7-2|TRBJ1-2|-
TGTGCCAGCAGCTTGACAGGGGGCGAAACGAGGGGCTACACCTTC
CASSLTGGETRGYTF
>TRBD2|TRBV29-1|TRBJ2-1|few
TGCAGCGGTAAACTGGCGGGGGTTCTCGGTGAGCAGTTCTTC
CSGKLAGVLGEQFF
>TRBD2|TRBV7-2|TRBJ2-4|-
TGTGCCAGCACTAAACTAGCGGGGGGCTACAATGAGCAGTACTTC
CASTKLAGGYNEQYF
>-|TRBV5-1|TRBJ1-6|few
TGCGCCAGTAGGGAGAGAGCCTCCTATAATTCACCCCTCCACTTT
CASRERASYNSPLHF